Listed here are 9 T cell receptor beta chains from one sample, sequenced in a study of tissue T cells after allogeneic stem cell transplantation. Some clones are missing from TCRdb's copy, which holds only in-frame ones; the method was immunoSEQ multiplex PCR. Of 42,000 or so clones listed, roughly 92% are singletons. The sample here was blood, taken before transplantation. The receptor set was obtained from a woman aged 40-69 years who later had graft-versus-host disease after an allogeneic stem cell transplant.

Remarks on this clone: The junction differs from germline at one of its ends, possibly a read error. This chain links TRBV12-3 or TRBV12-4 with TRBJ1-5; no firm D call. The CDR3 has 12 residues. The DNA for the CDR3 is TGCGCCAGCCGTTATAGCAATCAGCCCCAGCATTTT. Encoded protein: CASRYSNQPQHF.

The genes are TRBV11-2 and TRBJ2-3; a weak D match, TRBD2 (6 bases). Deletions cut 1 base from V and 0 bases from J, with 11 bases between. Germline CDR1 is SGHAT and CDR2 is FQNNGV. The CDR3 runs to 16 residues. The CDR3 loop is CASSLGTGRSTDTQYF. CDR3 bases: TGTGCCAGCAGCTTAGGGACGGGGAGGAGCACAGATACGCAGTATTTT.

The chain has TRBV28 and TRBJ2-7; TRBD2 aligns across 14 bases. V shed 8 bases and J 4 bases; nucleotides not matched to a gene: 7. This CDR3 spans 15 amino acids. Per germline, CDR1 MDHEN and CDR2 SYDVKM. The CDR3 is CASSPGTSGSYEQYF. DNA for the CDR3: TGTGCCAGCTCTCCTGGGACTAGCGGGAGTTACGAGCAGTACTTC.

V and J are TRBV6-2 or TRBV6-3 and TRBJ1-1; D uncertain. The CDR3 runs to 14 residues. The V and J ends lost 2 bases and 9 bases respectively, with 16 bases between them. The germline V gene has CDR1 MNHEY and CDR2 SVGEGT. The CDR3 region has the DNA TGTGCCAGCAGTTACGCCCTCGAGGCAGTTAAAGCTTTCTTT. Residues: CASSYALEAVKAFF.

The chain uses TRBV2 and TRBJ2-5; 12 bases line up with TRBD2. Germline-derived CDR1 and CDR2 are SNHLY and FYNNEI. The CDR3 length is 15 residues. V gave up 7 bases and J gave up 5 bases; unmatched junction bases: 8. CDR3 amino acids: CASTPTSGSYETQYF. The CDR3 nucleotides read TGTGCCAGCACACCGACTAGCGGGAGCTATGAGACCCAGTACTTC.

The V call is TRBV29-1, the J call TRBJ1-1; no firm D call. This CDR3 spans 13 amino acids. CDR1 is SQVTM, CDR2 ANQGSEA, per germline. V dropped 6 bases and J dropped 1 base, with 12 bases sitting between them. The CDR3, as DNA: TGCAGCGTGGCGATCCGCCCGAACACTGAAGCTTTCTTT. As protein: CSVAIRPNTEAFF.

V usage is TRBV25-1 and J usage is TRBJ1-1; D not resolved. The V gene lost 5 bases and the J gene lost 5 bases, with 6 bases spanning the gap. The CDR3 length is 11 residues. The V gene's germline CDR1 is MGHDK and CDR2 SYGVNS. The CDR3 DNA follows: TGTGCCAGCAGTTCCGGTACTGAAGCTTTCTTT. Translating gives CASSSGTEAFF.

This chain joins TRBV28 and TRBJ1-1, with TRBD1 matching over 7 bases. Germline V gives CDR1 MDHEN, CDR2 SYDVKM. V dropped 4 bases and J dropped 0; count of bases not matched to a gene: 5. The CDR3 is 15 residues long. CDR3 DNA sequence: TGTGCCAGCAGTTCGACAGGGTTATTGAACACTGAAGCTTTCTTT. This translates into CASSSTGLLNTEAFF.

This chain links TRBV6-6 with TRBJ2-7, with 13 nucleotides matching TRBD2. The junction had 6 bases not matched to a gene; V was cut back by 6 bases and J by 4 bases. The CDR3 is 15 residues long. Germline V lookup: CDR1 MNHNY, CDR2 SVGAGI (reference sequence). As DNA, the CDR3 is TGTGCCAGCAGAGGACTAGCGGGAGAGGGGTACGAGCAGTACTTC. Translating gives CASRGLAGEGYEQYF.